This T cell receptor (beta chain) was sequenced for a study of CXCR3-negative and CXCR3-positive naive CD8 T cells. In regard to this clonotype: Its antigen is currently unknown.

Study conclusions and caveats: Similar TRBV-TRBJ gene usage was seen in naive CXCR3-negative and CXCR3-positive cells, but not in memory cells. For CXCR3-positive naive cells, TRB CDR3s were more hydrophobic than those of CXCR3-negative naive cells.

Naivety in CD8+ T cells corresponded to a CD45RO-CCR7+CD27+CD95- phenotype. CDR1 and CDR2 (germline): PRHDT, FYEKMQ (reference sequence). The CDR3 is 12 residues long. The libraries of TRB cDNA were prepared using 5' RACE with UMI labels. TCRdb reprocessed the 5' RACE reads and stores each CDR3 protein as one record, lacking DNA. This specimen shows roughly 140,000 distinct CDR3 sequences; the ten leading clones hold over 0.25%. The clonotype was recovered from a human donor in good health. Some clones in this sample may be carry-over from other donors' samples. The specimen was naive CXCR3+ CD8+ T cells from blood. Subset specified: CD45RO-CCR7+CD27+CD95- naive CD8+ T cells expressing CXCR3 (TNR3+). This chain uses TRBV13 with TRBJ1-5. CDR3 loop: CASSLEDQPQHF.